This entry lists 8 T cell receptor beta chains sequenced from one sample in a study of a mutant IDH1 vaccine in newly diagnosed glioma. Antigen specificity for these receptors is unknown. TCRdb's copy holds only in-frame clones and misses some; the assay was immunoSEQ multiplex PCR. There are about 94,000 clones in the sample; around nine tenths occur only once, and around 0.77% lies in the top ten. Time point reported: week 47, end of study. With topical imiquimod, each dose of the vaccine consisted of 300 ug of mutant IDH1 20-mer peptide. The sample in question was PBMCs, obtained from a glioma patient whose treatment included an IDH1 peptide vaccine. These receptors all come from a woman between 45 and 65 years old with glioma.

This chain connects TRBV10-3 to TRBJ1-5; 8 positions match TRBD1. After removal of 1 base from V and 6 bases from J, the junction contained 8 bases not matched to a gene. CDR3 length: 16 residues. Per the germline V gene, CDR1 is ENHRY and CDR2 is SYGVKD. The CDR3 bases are TGTGCCATCAGTGAGTTCCCTCAGGGGGCCGGTCAGCCCCAGCATTTT. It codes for CAISEFPQGAGQPQHF.

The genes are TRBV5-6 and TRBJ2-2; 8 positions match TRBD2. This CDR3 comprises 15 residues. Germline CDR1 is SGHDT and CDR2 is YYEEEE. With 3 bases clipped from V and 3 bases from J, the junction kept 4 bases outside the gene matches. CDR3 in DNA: TGTGCCAGCAGCTCCGGGACTAGTTACACCGGGGAGCTGTTTTTT. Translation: CASSSGTSYTGELFF.

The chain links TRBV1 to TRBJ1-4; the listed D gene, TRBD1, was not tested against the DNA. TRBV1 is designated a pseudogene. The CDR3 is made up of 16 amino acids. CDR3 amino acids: CTSSQDVPRSGEKLFF. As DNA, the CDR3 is TGCACCAGCAGCCAAGATGTGCCTCGTTCAGGGGAAAAACTGTTTTTT.

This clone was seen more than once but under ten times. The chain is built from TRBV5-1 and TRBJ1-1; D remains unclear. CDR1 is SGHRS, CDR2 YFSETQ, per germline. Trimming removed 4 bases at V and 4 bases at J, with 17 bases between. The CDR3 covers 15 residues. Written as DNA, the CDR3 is TGCGCCAGCAGCCCCCCGGGCAGTCGGGTCACTGAAGCTTTCTTT. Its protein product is CASSPPGSRVTEAFF.

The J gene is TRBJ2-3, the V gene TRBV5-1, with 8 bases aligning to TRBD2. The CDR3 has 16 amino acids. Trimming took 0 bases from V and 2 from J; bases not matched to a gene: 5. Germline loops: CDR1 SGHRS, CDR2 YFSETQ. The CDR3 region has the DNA TGCGCCAGCAGCTTGGTAGCGGGACCCAACACAGATACGCAGTATTTT. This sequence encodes CASSLVAGPNTDTQYF.

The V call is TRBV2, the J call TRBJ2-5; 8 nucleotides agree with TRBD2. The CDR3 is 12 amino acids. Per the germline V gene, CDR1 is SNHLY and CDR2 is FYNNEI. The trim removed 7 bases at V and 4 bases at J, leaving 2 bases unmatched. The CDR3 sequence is CASKRGSETQYF. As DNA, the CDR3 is TGTGCCAGCAAGCGGGGGTCAGAGACCCAGTACTTC.

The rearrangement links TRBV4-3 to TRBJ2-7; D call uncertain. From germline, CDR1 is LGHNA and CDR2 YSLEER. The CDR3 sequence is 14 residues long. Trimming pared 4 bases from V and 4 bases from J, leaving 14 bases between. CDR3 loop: CASSPAGRVYEQYF. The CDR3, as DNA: TGCGCCAGCAGCCCCGCAGGAAGGGTGTACGAGCAGTACTTC.

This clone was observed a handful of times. CDR3 residues: CASSFPGRSGKLFF. The DNA of the CDR3 is TGCGCCAGCAGCTTTCCGGGGAGGTCCGGAAAACTGTTTTTT. The chain employs TRBV4-1 and TRBJ1-4; D call uncertain. The CDR3 loop spans 14 amino acids. From germline, CDR1 is MGHRA and CDR2 YSYEKL. Trimming removed 5 bases from V and 10 bases from J, with 17 bases in between.